Listed below are T cell receptor beta chains from one sample, sequenced in a study of blood T cells in healthy people across ages. TCRdb reanalysed the 5' RACE reads using MiXCR and keeps one entry per CDR3 protein. This table has hundreds of thousands of distinct CDR3 sequences, roughly three fifths appearing once. The sample comprised blood. All receptors derive from a man aged 60 to 69 in good health. Each CDR3 is given with its conserved first and last residue. A D gene is named only where the DNA matches it firmly. For some rows the clone size is stated as once, few or many, or as a class when expanded; others skip it.

d_call | j_call | v_call | clone_size | cdr3_aa | cdr3_nt
- | TRBJ2-7 | TRBV4-1 | once | CASSQDIGFYEQYF | TGCGCCAGCAGCCAAGATATCGGTTTCTACGAGCAGTACTTC
- | TRBJ1-6 | TRBV15 | few | CATSRVRGSPLHF | TGTGCCACCAGCAGAGTTCGAGGCTCACCCCTCCACTTT
- | TRBJ1-1 | TRBV12-3/TRBV12-4 | - | CASSLKMITEAFF | TGTGCCAGCAGTTTAAAGATGATCACTGAAGCTTTCTTT
- | TRBJ1-5 | TRBV5-5 | - | CASSPAGATHQPQHF | TGTGCCAGCAGCCCCGCCGGGGCGACGCATCAGCCCCAGCATTTT
- | TRBJ2-2 | TRBV29-1 | - | CSVEGQSYGTGELFF | TGCAGCGTTGAAGGCCAGTCATACGGCACCGGGGAGCTGTTTTTT
- | TRBJ2-5 | TRBV5-1 | - | CASSLARGSPETQYF | TGCGCCAGCAGCTTGGCGAGGGGCTCCCCGGAGACCCAGTACTTC
- | TRBJ1-1 | TRBV27 | - | CASSRQDGLTEAFF | TGTGCCAGCAGTCGACAGGATGGACTCACTGAAGCTTTCTTT
TRBD2 | TRBJ2-5 | TRBV14 | - | CASSQDRGGGHQETQYF | TGTGCCAGCAGCCAAGATCGTGGGGGAGGGCACCAAGAGACCCAGTACTTC
- | TRBJ2-6 | TRBV5-1 | - | CASSVDISGANVLTF | TGCGCCAGCAGCGTGGACATTTCAGGGGCCAACGTCCTGACTTTC
- | TRBJ1-6 | TRBV3-1 | - | CASSQGSGLNSPLHF | TGTGCCAGCAGCCAAGGGAGCGGACTTAATTCACCCCTCCACTTT
- | TRBJ2-5 | TRBV14 | - | CASSQVGVGTQYF | TGTGCCAGCAGCCAAGTGGGGGTTGGGACCCAGTACTTC
- | TRBJ2-1 | TRBV25-1 | few | CASRIAGSYNEQFF | TGTGCCAGCAGAATTGCGGGATCATACAATGAGCAGTTCTTC
- | TRBJ2-7 | TRBV9 | - | CASSVVPGAYNEQYF | TGTGCCAGCAGCGTAGTCCCGGGGGCCTACAATGAGCAGTACTTC
TRBD1 | TRBJ2-3 | TRBV9 | - | CASGRTGYTDTQYF | TGTGCCAGCGGAAGGACAGGTTACACAGATACGCAGTATTTT
- | TRBJ2-7 | TRBV7-8 | - | CAGSFPGVEQYF | TGTGCCGGCAGCTTTCCCGGGGTGGAGCAGTACTTC
- | TRBJ1-6 | TRBV5-1 | - | CASSGGDLNSPLHF | TGCGCCAGCAGCGGGGGGGATCTTAATTCACCCCTCCACTTT
TRBD1 | TRBJ1-2 | TRBV5-1 | - | CASSQTTGTGVGYTF | TGCGCCAGCAGCCAAACTACCGGGACAGGGGTTGGCTACACCTTC
TRBD2 | TRBJ2-3 | TRBV6-5 | - | CASSYGGSRDTQYF | TGTGCCAGCAGTTACGGCGGGAGCAGAGATACGCAGTATTTT
- | TRBJ2-1 | TRBV19 | few | CASSIGLANYEQFF | TGTGCCAGTAGTATTGGGCTAGCAAACTATGAGCAGTTCTTC
TRBD2 | TRBJ2-5 | TRBV2 | - | CASSDRTSVWETQYF | TGTGCCAGCAGTGATCGGACTAGCGTATGGGAGACCCAGTACTTC
TRBD2 | TRBJ2-5 | TRBV3-1 | - | CASSQDYAGGPQTQYF | TGTGCCAGCAGCCAAGATTATGCGGGGGGGCCGCAGACCCAGTACTTC
TRBD1 | TRBJ2-5 | TRBV29-1 | - | CSVAGQGGETQYF | TGCAGCGTGGCAGGACAGGGGGGAGAGACCCAGTACTTC
- | TRBJ2-1 | TRBV21-1 | - | CASSKDLEVGQSSYNEQFF | TGTGCCAGCAGCAAAGATTTAGAGGTTGGGCAGAGCTCCTACAATGAGCAGTTCTTC
- | TRBJ2-3 | TRBV20-1 | - | CSAPTGISTDTQYF | TGCAGTGCCCCTACAGGGATCAGCACAGATACGCAGTATTTT
TRBD1 | TRBJ2-1 | TRBV29-1 | many | CSVARGGTGGNEQFF | TGCAGCGTTGCCCGGGGGGGGACAGGGGGCAATGAGCAGTTCTTC
TRBD2 | TRBJ2-4 | TRBV7-2 | - | CASTPSGGAREQYF | TGTGCCAGCACCCCTAGCGGGGGGGCCAGAGAGCAGTACTTC
- | TRBJ2-7 | TRBV10-3 | - | CATLGTSSYEQYF | TGTGCCACCCTAGGCACAAGCTCCTACGAGCAGTACTTC
- | TRBJ1-2 | TRBV9 | - | CASSAGNTRVGYTF | TGTGCCAGCAGCGCAGGTAACACCCGGGTTGGCTACACCTTC
TRBD1 | TRBJ1-1 | TRBV12-3/TRBV12-4 | - | CASSPRDRGRAEAFF | TGTGCCAGCAGTCCGCGGGACAGGGGACGAGCTGAAGCTTTCTTT
- | TRBJ1-1 | TRBV29-1 | many | CSVRGLLNTEAFF | TGCAGCGTTCGTGGACTCTTGAACACTGAAGCTTTCTTT
- | TRBJ2-7 | TRBV5-1 | - | CASSLGRTRGYEQYF | TGCGCCAGCAGCTTGGGACGGACCAGGGGCTACGAGCAGTACTTC
- | TRBJ1-5 | TRBV9 | few | CASSVGGSYQPQHF | TGTGCCAGCAGCGTAGGGGGGAGCTATCAGCCCCAGCATTTT
- | TRBJ2-5 | TRBV12-3/TRBV12-4 | few | CASSFEQEQETQYF | TGTGCCAGCAGTTTTGAGCAGGAACAAGAGACCCAGTACTTC
TRBD1 | TRBJ2-1 | TRBV5-1 | - | CASSDRERIYNEQFF | TGCGCCAGCAGCGACAGGGAAAGGATCTACAATGAGCAGTTCTTC
- | TRBJ1-1 | TRBV5-1 | - | CASSLGPSNTEAFF | TGCGCCAGCAGCTTGGGCCCCTCGAACACTGAAGCTTTCTTT
- | TRBJ2-7 | TRBV20-1 | few | CSARDPATTYEQYF | TGCAGTGCTAGGGACCCCGCAACCACGTACGAGCAGTACTTC
- | TRBJ2-3 | TRBV12-3/TRBV12-4 | few | CASSFRVTADMQYF | TGTGCCAGCAGTTTTAGAGTGACAGCAGATATGCAGTATTTT
- | TRBJ2-5 | TRBV5-1 | - | CASSLFTEQYF | TGCGCCAGCAGCCTGTTTACAGAACAGTACTTC
- | TRBJ1-1 | TRBV7-9 | once | CASSDAVEAFF | TGTGCCAGCAGTGACGCAGTTGAAGCTTTCTTT
- | TRBJ1-2 | TRBV20-1 | - | CSARDGSDYGYTF | TGCAGTGCGAGAGATGGCAGCGACTATGGCTACACCTTC
- | TRBJ2-1 | TRBV2 | - | CASSGGRHYNEQFF | TGTGCCAGCAGTGGAGGGAGGCACTACAATGAGCAGTTCTTC
TRBD1 | TRBJ1-1 | TRBV6-6 | - | CASSYRSGGGTEAFF | TGTGCCAGCAGTTACCGGTCAGGGGGGGGCACTGAAGCTTTCTTT
- | TRBJ2-7 | TRBV6-5 | - | CASSYVGVGTYEQYF | TGTGCCAGCAGTTACGTGGGGGTGGGGACCTACGAGCAGTACTTC
- | TRBJ2-5 | TRBV3-1 | - | CASSQEEVWETQYF | TGTGCCAGCAGCCAAGAAGAGGTCTGGGAGACCCAGTACTTC
- | TRBJ1-1 | TRBV5-6 | - | CASSSDLDGTLNTEAFF | TGTGCCAGCAGCTCGGATCTGGACGGCACCTTGAACACTGAAGCTTTCTTT
TRBD2 | TRBJ2-3 | TRBV6-5 | - | CASRSGLAGDTQYF | TGTGCCAGCAGATCGGGACTAGCGGGGGATACGCAGTATTTT
- | TRBJ2-1 | TRBV7-9 | - | CASSPTQPQVASYNEQFF | TGTGCCAGCAGTCCAACCCAACCGCAGGTAGCCTCCTACAATGAGCAGTTCTTC
- | TRBJ1-1 | TRBV7-9 | - | CASRGRENTEAFF | TGTGCCAGCAGAGGCCGGGAGAACACTGAAGCTTTCTTT